Reported below is one T cell receptor beta chain. This entry is derived from a study of cytomegalovirus exposure and HLA in healthy donors. The V segment lost 4 bases and the J segment 5 bases; nucleotides outside the gene matches: 4. The CDR3 contains 14 residues. CDR1 is SGHAT and CDR2 is FQNNGV in the germline V gene. The PCR ran on 60 Vbeta and 13 Jbeta primers. Assay used: immunoSEQ multiplex PCR; TCRdb lists only in-frame clones, some missing. Here the sample spans around 150,000 clones, roughly 80% being singletons. The sequenced sample consisted of PBMCs. This TCR was sampled from a man younger than 45 in good health and CMV-seronegative. This rearrangement joins TRBV11-2 to TRBJ1-2, with 10 nucleotides matching TRBD1. The CDR3 sequence: CASSWDRGTYGYTF. DNA for the CDR3: TGTGCCAGCAGCTGGGACAGGGGAACGTATGGCTACACCTTC.